This T cell receptor (beta chain) was sequenced during a study of T-cell memory formation after mild COVID-19. V lost 3 bases and J lost 3, with 12 bases in between. Looked up from germline, CDR1 is SNHLY and CDR2 is FYNNEI. CDR3 length: 14 residues. General study findings and limits: The pre-infection memory compartment contained some responding clones, suggesting cross-reactive memory joined. Clones contracting across day 15 to 85 had a balanced CD4/CD8 profile; later expanding clones leaned CD4+. Contracting CD4+ clones lay largely in CM and EM, with CD8+ ones residing in EMRA.

This clonotype has at least ten counts. Its antigen is undetermined. From 5'RACE with constant-segment primers came TCR alpha and TCR beta cDNA libraries that carried sample barcodes and UMIs. TCRdb recomputed calls from the 5' RACE reads with MiXCR, one row per CDR3 protein. Of roughly 89,000 distinct CDR3 sequences detected, about 15% appear once; the ten largest clones hold approximately 40%. Sequencing was carried out using PBMCs or a T cell subset sorted from them (not recorded which). The V and J genes are TRBV2 and TRBJ2-7, with D unclear. The TCR originated in a man younger than 35 who had mild COVID-19 (a few samples of this study predate the infection). Cell type and time point are not known. The CDR3 spells CASSDPNGFYEQYV. The CDR3 DNA reads as TGTGCCAGCAGTGATCCCAATGGATTCTACGAGCAGTACGTC.